Below are 19 T cell receptor beta chains sequenced from a single sample in a study of shared clonotypes between healthy human individuals. Libraries were prepared by immunoSEQ multiplex PCR; TCRdb keeps only in-frame clonotypes and omits some of them. The sample lists over 2 million clones, about 95% seen once, with about 1.1% in the top ten. Naive CD8 isolation took CD45RO-negative cells positively selected for CCR7 and excluded terminally differentiated effector memory CD45RA+ cells. Sequencing input: naive CD8+ T cells sorted from blood. The origin of the receptors is a man aged 18 to 30 in good health.

This sequence joins TRBV19 and TRBJ2-7; 7 positions agree with TRBD2. The ends lost 5 bases at V and 0 bases at J; junction bases unmatched: 4. CDR3 length equals 14 residues. From germline, CDR1 is LNHDA and CDR2 SQIVND (reference sequence). This CDR3 is CASSARDYSYEQYF. In nucleotides, the CDR3 is TGTGCCAGTAGTGCCCGGGACTACTCCTACGAGCAGTACTTC.

The chain links TRBV27 to TRBJ2-3, with TRBD2 matching over 11 bases. V gave up 3 bases and J gave up 1 base; unmatched junction bases: 3. The CDR3 contains 16 residues. Germline V gene lookup returns CDR1 MNHEY and CDR2 SMNVEV (reference sequence). The CDR3 coding sequence is TGTGCCAGCAGTTTTCTGACTAGCGGGGGCACAGATACGCAGTATTTT. Translation gives CASSFLTSGGTDTQYF.

About this clone itself: The sample contains more than one DNA sequence encoding this CDR3. The chain employs TRBV27 and TRBJ1-5; no firm D call. The ends were cut back, 4 bases at V and 0 bases at J, with 7 bases in the middle. Germline V CDR1 and CDR2: MNHEY, SMNVEV (reference sequence). This CDR3 has 14 residues. This chain's CDR3 is CASSSGSSNQPQHF. The DNA of the CDR3 is TGTGCCAGCAGTTCAGGCAGTAGCAATCAGCCCCAGCATTTT.

This chain joins TRBV4-3 and TRBJ2-7; 9 nucleotides agree with TRBD1. V was clipped by 1 base and J by 3 bases; unmatched bases: 7. This CDR3 region has 16 residues. Germline V gene lookup returns CDR1 LGHNA and CDR2 YSLEER. This CDR3 is CASSQAPTGGNYEQYF. The DNA for the CDR3 is TGCGCCAGCAGCCAAGCTCCGACAGGGGGTAACTACGAGCAGTACTTC.

With regard to this clone: The sample has other DNA sequences that encode this CDR3 too. The rearrangement joins TRBV5-1 to TRBJ2-7, with D perhaps TRBD1 (6 bases). Per germline, CDR1 SGHRS and CDR2 YFSETQ. The CDR3 has 13 residues. The V end was cut by 3 bases, the J end by 3 bases, with 10 bases between. Here the CDR3 DNA reads TGCGCCAGCAGCTGGGGACAAGACTACGAGCAGTACTTC. Translating gives CASSWGQDYEQYF.

This chain joins TRBV4-2 and TRBJ2-5; D might be TRBD2 (5 bases). Per germline, CDR1 LGHNA and CDR2 YNFKEQ. The CDR3 has 14 residues. V lost 5 bases, J lost 4 bases, and 14 bases lay in between. The CDR3 reads CASSALVEGETQYF. CDR3 nucleotide sequence: TGTGCCAGCAGCGCGTTGGTAGAGGGAGAGACCCAGTACTTC.

This clone was recorded only once. This chain links TRBV6-5 with TRBJ2-5, with D tentatively TRBD2 (5 bases). Trimming left V 5 bases short and J 5 bases short, with 12 bases between. The germline gives CDR1 MNHEY, CDR2 SVGAGI. This CDR3 is 13 amino acids long. This CDR3 is CASSRMGVETQYF. The DNA for the CDR3 is TGTGCCAGCAGTCGGATGGGAGTGGAGACCCAGTACTTC.

The rearrangement joins TRBV5-1 to TRBJ2-1; tentative D call: TRBD1 (6 bases). Trimming cost V 1 base and J 5 bases, with 13 bases left between them. The CDR3 contains 15 residues. CDR1 and CDR2 (germline): SGHRS, YFSETQ. CDR3 amino acids: CASSLWSQGDNEQFF. The CDR3 DNA reads as TGCGCCAGCAGCTTGTGGTCACAGGGAGACAATGAGCAGTTCTTC.

This clone was recorded only once. This chain uses TRBV14 with TRBJ1-6, with a tentative D call TRBD1 (5 bases). Germline values: CDR1 SGHDN, CDR2 FVKESK. Deletions cut 4 bases from V and 0 bases from J, with 19 bases between. This CDR3 has 19 amino acids. The CDR3, as DNA: TGTGCCAGCAGCCCTTTCTGGGGGGGGACGAGCTCCTATAATTCACCCCTCCACTTT. Protein product: CASSPFWGGTSSYNSPLHF.

Turning to this clone: The sample contains more than one DNA sequence encoding this CDR3. V gene TRBV9 combines with J gene TRBJ2-7; 7 nucleotides line up with TRBD2. The junction had 4 bases not matched to a gene; V was cut back by 0 bases and J by 4 bases. The germline V gene encodes CDR1 SGDLS and CDR2 YYNGEE. This CDR3 region has 14 residues. CDR3 residues: CASSVGGGTYEQYF. DNA of the CDR3: TGTGCCAGCAGCGTAGGCGGGGGTACTTACGAGCAGTACTTC.

This clone was observed once. V usage is TRBV14 and J usage is TRBJ1-2; D ambiguous. This CDR3 is built from 14 residues. Germline V gene data show CDR1 as SGHDN and CDR2 as FVKESK. The germline V and J ends were trimmed by 4 bases and 4 bases, with 13 bases remaining between them. CDR3 loop: CASSPKLELYGYTF. CDR3 nucleotides: TGTGCCAGCAGCCCTAAGCTCGAACTCTATGGCTACACCTTC. Full variable domain (outside the CDR3, taken from reference TRBV14 and TRBJ1-2): EAGVTQFPSHSVIEKGQTVTLRCDPISGHDNLYWYRRVMGKEIKFLLHFVKESKQDESGMPNNRFLAERTGGTYSTLKVQPAELEDSGVYFCASSPKLELYGYTFGSGTRLTVV.

The rearrangement links TRBV5-4 to TRBJ2-7; 9 positions match TRBD2. There are 15 residues in the CDR3. Trimming took 2 bases from V and 0 from J; bases not matched to a gene: 3. Per germline, CDR1 SGHNT and CDR2 YYREEE (reference sequence). CDR3 DNA sequence: TGTGCCAGCAGCTTCCCTAGCGGGGCCTCCTACGAGCAGTACTTC. Its protein product is CASSFPSGASYEQYF.

The chain recombines TRBV6-6 with TRBJ2-2; D not certain. The CDR3 spans 16 residues. The germline CDR1 and CDR2 sequences are MNHNY and SVGAGI (reference sequence). V was pared by 7 bases and J by 2 bases, with 17 bases between. CDR3 sequence: CASIQIETLNTGELFF. The CDR3, as DNA: TGTGCCAGCATACAGATCGAAACGTTAAACACCGGGGAGCTGTTTTTT.

For this clone: Additional DNA sequences in this sample encode the identical CDR3. The rearrangement joins TRBV6-5 to TRBJ2-7, with D possibly being TRBD1 (5 bases). V lost 0 bases and J 3 bases, leaving 9 bases between the germline ends. The CDR3 consists of 14 residues. The germline gives CDR1 MNHEY, CDR2 SVGAGI. CDR3: CASSYSSGYYEQYF. Here the CDR3 DNA reads TGTGCCAGCAGTTACTCGTCAGGGTACTACGAGCAGTACTTC.

Turning to this clone: Different DNA sequences within this sample yield the same CDR3. V and J are TRBV9 and TRBJ2-7, with D perhaps matching TRBD2 (7 bases). This CDR3 has 15 amino acids. V was cut by 0 bases and J by 2 bases, with 12 bases left in between. In germline, CDR1 is SGDLS, CDR2 YYNGEE. The CDR3 reads CASSVAVGGPYEQYF. CDR3 nucleotide sequence: TGTGCCAGCAGCGTAGCGGTCGGGGGGCCCTACGAGCAGTACTTC. Complete variable domain (other parts from reference TRBV9 and TRBJ2-7): DSGVTQTPKHLITATGQRVTLRCSPRSGDLSVYWYQQSLDQGLQFLIQYYNGEERAKGNILERFSAQQFPDLHSELNLSSLELGDSALYFCASSVAVGGPYEQYFGPGTRLTVT.

The chain uses TRBV6-5 and TRBJ2-4; the D gene is possibly TRBD1 (6 bases). Trimming removed 2 bases at V and 6 bases at J, with 14 bases between. The CDR3 is 15 amino acids. Per germline, CDR1 MNHEY and CDR2 SVGAGI. The CDR3 spells CASSYDGDIGNIQYF. CDR3 DNA sequence: TGTGCCAGCAGTTACGACGGGGACATCGGAAACATTCAGTACTTC.

The rearrangement joins TRBV5-6 to TRBJ2-3, with D possibly matching TRBD1 (6 bases). The CDR3 runs to 15 residues. The V gene's germline CDR1 is SGHDT and CDR2 YYEEEE. Trimming shortened V by 2 bases and J by 3 bases, and 13 bases separated the two germline ends. CDR3 sequence reads: CASSFIQGWTDTQYF. For the CDR3, the DNA is TGTGCCAGCAGCTTCATACAGGGATGGACAGATACGCAGTATTTT.

The chain employs TRBV15 and TRBJ1-1; D remains ambiguous. The CDR3 is 12 residues long. CDR1 and CDR2 (germline): LNHNV, YYDKDF (reference sequence). The V gene lost 1 base and the J gene lost 11 bases, with 11 bases spanning the gap. CDR3 protein: CATSRGWERAFF. DNA of the CDR3: TGTGCCACCAGCAGAGGCTGGGAGAGGGCTTTCTTT.

The chain has TRBV5-8 and TRBJ2-3; D might be TRBD2 (7 bases). CDR1 and CDR2 from the germline V gene are SGHTS and YDEGEE. The CDR3 has 17 residues. The V gene lost 4 bases and the J gene lost 2 bases, with 20 bases spanning the gap. The CDR3 reads CASSLSAGAGATDTQYF. CDR3 nucleotide sequence: TGTGCCAGCAGCCTATCGGCGGGAGCAGGGGCCACAGATACGCAGTATTTT.